These 8 T cell receptor beta chains originate from one sample sequenced in a study of PD-L1 blockade in urothelial cancer. Time point described: peripheral blood 6 weeks after treatment start. Sequencing was performed with immunoSEQ multiplex PCR; in TCRdb, only in-frame clones are kept and a portion is missing. Among about 30,000 clones listed, approximately 80% were seen once. Sequences were derived from PBMCs, sampled around atezolizumab (anti-PD-L1) treatment. Receptors originate from a man aged 70-80 years with urothelial cancer.

The chain couples TRBV7-2 to TRBJ2-7, with 7 bases matching TRBD2. The CDR3 runs 13 residues. CDR1 SGHTA and CDR2 FQGNSA come from the germline V gene. V was pared by 5 bases and J by 4 bases, with 5 bases of the junction left unmatched. The CDR3 protein is CASSRDGRYEQYF. DNA of the CDR3: TGTGCCAGCAGCCGGGACGGGAGGTACGAGCAGTACTTC.

The chain uses TRBV6-1 and TRBJ2-7, with D perhaps TRBD2 (6 bases). The V end was cut by 2 bases, the J end by 6 bases, with 17 bases between. The CDR3 is 15 residues long. Germline V gives CDR1 MNHNS, CDR2 SASEGT. CDR3 DNA sequence: TGTGCCAGCAGTGAATTGATTGGAGGGGAGAGCGAGCAGTACTTC. This sequence encodes CASSELIGGESEQYF.

The CDR3 DNA reads as TGTGCCAGCAGCTTGGCTGCGGGGGAAACCGGGGAGCTGTTTTTT. As protein: CASSLAAGETGELFF. V and J are TRBV7-3 and TRBJ2-2, with 7 bases lining up with TRBD2. The CDR3 contains 15 residues. Germline V lookup: CDR1 SGHTA, CDR2 FQGTGA. The trim removed 3 bases at V and 5 bases at J, leaving 6 bases unmatched.

The chain combines TRBV30 with TRBJ1-1; D is unresolved. This CDR3 region has 14 residues. Trimming shortened V by 3 bases and J by 1 base, and 12 bases separated the two germline ends. Germline CDR1 reads GTSNPN; CDR2 reads SVGIG (reference sequence). For the CDR3, the DNA is TGTGCCTGGAGGCCTCTATTACGGAACACTGAAGCTTTCTTT. Amino acid sequence: CAWRPLLRNTEAFF.

The chain carries TRBV9 and TRBJ2-1; 8 nucleotides line up with TRBD2. This CDR3 comprises 12 residues. V shed 7 bases, J shed 12 bases, and the junction held 9 bases outside the gene matches. The V gene's germline CDR1 is SGDLS and CDR2 YYNGEE. In DNA form, the CDR3 reads TGTGCCAGCGAAGGCCCCGGGAGGGGGCAGTTCTTC. Residues: CASEGPGRGQFF.

The sample holds a few counts of this clone. The genes are TRBV7-2 and TRBJ1-5; 9 bases map to TRBD1. The CDR3 extends over 17 amino acids. The junction had 10 bases not matched to a gene; V was cut back by 4 bases and J by 3 bases. From germline, CDR1 is SGHTA and CDR2 FQGNSA. The CDR3 DNA sequence: TGTGCCAGCAGCTCCAGAGGGGGACAGGGCGCCAATCAGCCCCAGCATTTT. Protein product: CASSSRGGQGANQPQHF.

On this clone: This sample also contains other DNA sequences that code for the same CDR3. The genes are TRBV29-1 and TRBJ2-3; D may be TRBD2 (6 bases). This CDR3 comprises 12 residues. Deletions cut 4 bases from V and 8 bases from J, with 13 bases between. CDR1 and CDR2 from the germline V gene are SQVTM and ANQGSEA. CDR3 in amino acids: CSVAAGRGTQYF. The CDR3 nucleotides are TGCAGCGTTGCCGCCGGGCGGGGTACGCAGTATTTT.

There are a few counts of this clone. V is TRBV2 and J is TRBJ2-7; TRBD1 agrees at 9 bases. The trim removed 7 bases at V and 6 bases at J, leaving 10 bases unmatched. Per the germline V gene, CDR1 is SNHLY and CDR2 is FYNNEI. This CDR3 comprises 14 residues. The CDR3 DNA follows: TGTGCCAGCACCGGGGACAGGGTTGGGAGCGAGCAGTACTTC. Translated: CASTGDRVGSEQYF.